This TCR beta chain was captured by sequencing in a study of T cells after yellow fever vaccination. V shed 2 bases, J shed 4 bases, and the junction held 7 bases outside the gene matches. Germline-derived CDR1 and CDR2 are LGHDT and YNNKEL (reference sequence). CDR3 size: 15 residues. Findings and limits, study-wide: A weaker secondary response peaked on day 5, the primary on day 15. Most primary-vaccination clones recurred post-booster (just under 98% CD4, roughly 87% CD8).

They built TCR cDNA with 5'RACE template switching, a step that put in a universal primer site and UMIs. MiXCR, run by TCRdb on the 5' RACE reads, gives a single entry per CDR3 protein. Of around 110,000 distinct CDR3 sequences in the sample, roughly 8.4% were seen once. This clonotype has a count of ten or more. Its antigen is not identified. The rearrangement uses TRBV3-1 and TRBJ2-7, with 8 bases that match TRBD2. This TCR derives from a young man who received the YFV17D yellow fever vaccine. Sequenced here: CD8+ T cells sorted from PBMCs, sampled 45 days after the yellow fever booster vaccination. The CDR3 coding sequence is TGTGCCAGCAGCCAATTAAGCGGGAGATTTTACGAGCAGTACTTC. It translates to CASSQLSGRFYEQYF.